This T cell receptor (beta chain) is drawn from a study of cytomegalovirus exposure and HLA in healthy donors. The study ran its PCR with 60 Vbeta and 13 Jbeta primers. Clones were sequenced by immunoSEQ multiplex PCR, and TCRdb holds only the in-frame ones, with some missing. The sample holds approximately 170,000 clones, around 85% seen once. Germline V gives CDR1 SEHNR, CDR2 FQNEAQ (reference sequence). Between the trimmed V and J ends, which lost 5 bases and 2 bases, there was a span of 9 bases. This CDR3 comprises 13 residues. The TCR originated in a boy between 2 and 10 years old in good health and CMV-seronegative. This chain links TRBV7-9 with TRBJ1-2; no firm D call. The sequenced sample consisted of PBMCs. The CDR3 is CASSLDTNYGYTF. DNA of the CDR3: TGTGCCAGCAGCCTCGACACGAACTATGGCTACACCTTC.